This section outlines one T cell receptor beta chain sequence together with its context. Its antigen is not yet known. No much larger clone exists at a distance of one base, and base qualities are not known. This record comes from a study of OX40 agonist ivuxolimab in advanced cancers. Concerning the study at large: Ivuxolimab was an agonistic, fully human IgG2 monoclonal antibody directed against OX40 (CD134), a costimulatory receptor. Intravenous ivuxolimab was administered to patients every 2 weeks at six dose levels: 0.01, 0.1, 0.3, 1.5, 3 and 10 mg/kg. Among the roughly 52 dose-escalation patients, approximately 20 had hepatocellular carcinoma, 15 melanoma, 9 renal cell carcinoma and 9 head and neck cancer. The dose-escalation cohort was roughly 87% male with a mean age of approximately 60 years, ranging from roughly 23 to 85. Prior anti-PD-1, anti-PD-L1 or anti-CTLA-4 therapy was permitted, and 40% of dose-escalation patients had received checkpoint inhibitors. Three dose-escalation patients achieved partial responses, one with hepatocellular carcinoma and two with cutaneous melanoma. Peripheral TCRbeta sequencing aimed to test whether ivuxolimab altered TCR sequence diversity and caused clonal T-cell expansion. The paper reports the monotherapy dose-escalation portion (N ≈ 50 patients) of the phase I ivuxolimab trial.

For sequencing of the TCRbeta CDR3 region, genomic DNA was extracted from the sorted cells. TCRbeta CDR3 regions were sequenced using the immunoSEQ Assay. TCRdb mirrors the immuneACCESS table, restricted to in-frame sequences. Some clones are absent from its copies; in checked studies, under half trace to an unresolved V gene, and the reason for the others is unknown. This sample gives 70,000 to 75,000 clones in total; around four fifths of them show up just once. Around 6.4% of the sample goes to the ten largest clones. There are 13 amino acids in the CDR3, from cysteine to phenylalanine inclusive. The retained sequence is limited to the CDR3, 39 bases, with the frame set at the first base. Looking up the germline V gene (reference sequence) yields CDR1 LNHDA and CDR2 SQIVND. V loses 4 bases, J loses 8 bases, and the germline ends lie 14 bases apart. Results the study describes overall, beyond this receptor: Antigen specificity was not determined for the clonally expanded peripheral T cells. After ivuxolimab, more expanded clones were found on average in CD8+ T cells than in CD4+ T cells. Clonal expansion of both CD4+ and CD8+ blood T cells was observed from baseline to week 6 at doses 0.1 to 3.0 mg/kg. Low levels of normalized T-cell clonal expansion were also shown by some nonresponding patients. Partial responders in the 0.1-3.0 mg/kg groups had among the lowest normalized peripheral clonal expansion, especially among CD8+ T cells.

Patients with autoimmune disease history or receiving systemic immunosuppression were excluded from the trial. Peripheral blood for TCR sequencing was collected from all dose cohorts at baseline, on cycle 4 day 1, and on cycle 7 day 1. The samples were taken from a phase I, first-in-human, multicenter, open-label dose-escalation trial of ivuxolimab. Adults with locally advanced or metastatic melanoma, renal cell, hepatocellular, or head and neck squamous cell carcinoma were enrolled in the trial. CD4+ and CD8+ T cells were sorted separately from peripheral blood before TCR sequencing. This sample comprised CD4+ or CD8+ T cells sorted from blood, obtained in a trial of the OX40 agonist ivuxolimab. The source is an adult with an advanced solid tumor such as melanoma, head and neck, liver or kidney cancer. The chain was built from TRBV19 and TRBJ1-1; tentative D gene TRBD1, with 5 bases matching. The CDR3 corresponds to CASSTIRAGEAFF. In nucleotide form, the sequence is TGTGCCAGTAGTACCATCAGGGCGGGCGAAGCTTTCTTT.